This is a list of T cell receptor beta chains from one sample in a study of OX40 agonist ivuxolimab in advanced cancers. Sequencing used immunoSEQ multiplex PCR; TCRdb keeps in-frame clones, though not all of them. This table holds about 64,000 clones, around 84% found once. This specimen was CD4+ or CD8+ T cells sorted from blood, taken in a trial of the OX40 agonist ivuxolimab. Every receptor here comes from an adult with an advanced solid tumor such as melanoma, head and neck, liver or kidney cancer. Both conserved end residues are part of each CDR3. A D gene is named only where the DNA matches it firmly. The size field is filled for only some rows; it gives once, few, many or a size class.

V gene	D gene	J gene	clone size	CDR3 DNA	CDR3 protein
TRBV19	TRBD2	TRBJ2-5	NA	TGTGCCAGTAGTATAGGGGTAGCGGGGGCAGAGACCCAGTACTTC	CASSIGVAGAETQYF
TRBV6-1	NA	TRBJ2-3	once	TGTGCCAGCAGTCCTAGCACAGATACGCAGTATTTT	CASSPSTDTQYF
TRBV5-4	NA	TRBJ2-2	NA	TGTGCCGGAAGATCAGGCCCCGCTAACACCGGGGAGCTGTTTTTT	CAGRSGPANTGELFF
TRBV5-6	TRBD1	TRBJ2-5	NA	TGTGCCAGCAGCTTGGGACAGGGTAAAGAGACCCAGTACTTC	CASSLGQGKETQYF
TRBV27	NA	TRBJ2-7	few	TGTGCCAGCAGTACCGGACGGTCCTACGAGCAGTACTTC	CASSTGRSYEQYF
TRBV4-1	NA	TRBJ2-6	NA	TGCGCCAGCAGCCTGAAAGGGGCCAACGTCCTGACTTTC	CASSLKGANVLTF
TRBV5-6	NA	TRBJ1-2	NA	TGTGCCAGCAGCGACCAGGGTCCGCCCCGGGGCTACACCTTC	CASSDQGPPRGYTF
TRBV6-6	NA	TRBJ1-2	once	TGTGCCAGCAGTTTTTTGACAGGCAACTATGGCTACACCTTC	CASSFLTGNYGYTF
TRBV7-8	NA	TRBJ1-5	NA	TGTGCCAGCAGCTTAGCCCCGGGGGCGATGAATCAGCCCCAGCATTTT	CASSLAPGAMNQPQHF
TRBV4-3	TRBD1	TRBJ1-1	NA	TGCGCCAGCAGCCAACGGGGACAGGGGGCTGTGGGGCGCACTGAAGCTTTCTTT	CASSQRGQGAVGRTEAFF
TRBV5-4	NA	TRBJ2-1	NA	TGTGCCAGCAGCCGGGAACGCCAGGAGCAGTTCTTC	CASSRERQEQFF
TRBV21-1	NA	TRBJ1-6	once	TGTGCCAGCAGCATTTGTTCACCCCTCCACTTT	CASSICSPLHF
TRBV7-9	TRBD1	TRBJ2-7	NA	TGTGCCAGCAGCACAACAGGGGTAAACTACGAGCAGTACTTC	CASSTTGVNYEQYF
TRBV4-2	NA	TRBJ2-4	NA	TGTGCCAGCAGCCAAGTCGTGGGGGGCGGGAGCTCCCGGGGTAAAAACATTCAGTACTTC	CASSQVVGGGSSRGKNIQYF
TRBV4-3	TRBD2	TRBJ2-7	NA	TGCGCCAGCAGCCAAGATCATGAGCGGGGGGGCTCCTGGGAGCAGTACTTC	CASSQDHERGGSWEQYF
TRBV4-1	NA	TRBJ2-2	NA	TGCGCCAGCAGCCAAGATAGATGGACCGGGGAGCTGTTTTTT	CASSQDRWTGELFF
TRBV19	NA	TRBJ2-7	NA	TGTGCCAGTAGTATAATAACAGGTACCACGGGGTACGAGCAGTACTTC	CASSIITGTTGYEQYF
TRBV11-3	TRBD1	TRBJ2-5	NA	TGTGCCAGCAGCATAAGGACAGGGGAGAAGGAGACCCAGTACTTC	CASSIRTGEKETQYF
TRBV5-6	NA	TRBJ1-3	once	TGTGCCAGCAGCTTGCCCGGCCTCTCTGGAAACACCATATATTTT	CASSLPGLSGNTIYF
TRBV5-6	NA	TRBJ2-2	NA	TGTGCCAGCAGGCTTAGCGGCATGGAGCTGTTTTTT	CASRLSGMELFF
TRBV6-1	NA	TRBJ2-5	NA	TGTGCCAGTCTGTCAGTACAAGAGACCCAGTACTTC	CASLSVQETQYF
TRBV30	NA	TRBJ2-5	NA	TGTGCCTGGAGTGTAAATGGCGGGGGCGAGACCCAGTACTTC	CAWSVNGGGETQYF
TRBV2	TRBD2	TRBJ2-5	NA	TGTGCCAGCAGCCCGAGGGCGGGGGGGCTGAAGGGTCAAGAGACCCAGTACTTC	CASSPRAGGLKGQETQYF
TRBV11-2	TRBD1	TRBJ1-2	NA	TGTGCCAGCAGCTTAGGTGGGACAGGGGTAGGCTACACCTTC	CASSLGGTGVGYTF
TRBV27	NA	TRBJ1-2	few	TGTGCCAGCAGTCATAGGGGCCTCGAGGGCTACACCTTC	CASSHRGLEGYTF
TRBV15	NA	TRBJ2-3	NA	TGTGCCACCAGCAGAGATCCGTCCACAGATACGCAGTATTTT	CATSRDPSTDTQYF
TRBV14	NA	TRBJ2-2	NA	TGTGCCAGCAGCCAATTGCAGGGCAGGACCGGGGAGCTGTTTTTT	CASSQLQGRTGELFF
TRBV10-3	NA	TRBJ1-2	NA	TGTGCCATCAGTGACGCGGGGGTCGTCAGGGCAACCTCTAACTATGGCTACACCTTC	CAISDAGVVRATSNYGYTF
TRBV5-6	NA	TRBJ1-2	NA	TGTGCCAGCAGCGTAGGACAGAACTATGGCTACACCTTC	CASSVGQNYGYTF
TRBV9	NA	TRBJ1-2	NA	TGTGCCAGCAGCGTAGGCGCAGGGCCTCTTAACTATGGCTACACCTTC	CASSVGAGPLNYGYTF
TRBV4-1	TRBD1	TRBJ2-5	NA	TGCGCCAGCAGCCAACTACCGACAGGGGTGGGAGAGACCCAGTACTTC	CASSQLPTGVGETQYF
TRBV18	TRBD2	TRBJ2-1	NA	TGTGCCAGCTCACCAGACGGACTAGCGGGAGGCTACAATGAGCAGTTCTTC	CASSPDGLAGGYNEQFF
TRBV7-9	NA	TRBJ2-6	NA	TGTGCCAGCAGCTACCTCCTCGGGCGGGTAAGCTCTGGGGCCAACGTCCTGACTTTC	CASSYLLGRVSSGANVLTF
TRBV18	NA	TRBJ2-1	NA	TGTGCCAGCTCACCCACCCGGGGGGCAACCTACAATGAGCAGTTCTTC	CASSPTRGATYNEQFF
TRBV19	NA	TRBJ1-1	once	TGTGCCAGTAGTATAGATGGGGAGAACACTGAAGCTTTCTTT	CASSIDGENTEAFF
TRBV11-2	TRBD2	TRBJ2-7	NA	TGTGCCAGCAGCTTAGATCGGTGGGCGGGGGGCTTCTACGAGCAGTACTTC	CASSLDRWAGGFYEQYF
TRBV11-1	NA	TRBJ2-1	once	TGTGCCAGCAGCTTCGGGCAGGACAATGAGCAGTTCTTC	CASSFGQDNEQFF
TRBV5-1	TRBD1	TRBJ2-6	NA	TGCGCCAGCAGCTTGGGACAGGGGGCGTCAGCCGGGGCCAACGTCCTGACTTTC	CASSLGQGASAGANVLTF
TRBV14	NA	TRBJ1-1	few	TGTGCCAGCAGCCTTGCCGAGGCAGGGGTCTCTGAAGCTTTCTTT	CASSLAEAGVSEAFF
TRBV4-1	NA	TRBJ2-7	NA	TGCGCCAGCAGCCCCGCGGCGGCATCCTACGAGCAGTACTTC	CASSPAAASYEQYF
TRBV10-3	NA	TRBJ2-5	NA	TGTGCCACCCAGACTCAAGAGACCCAGTACTTC	CATQTQETQYF
TRBV6-5	NA	TRBJ1-2	few	TGTGCCAGCAGTTTGGAGGGGCCCATGAATGGCTACACCTTC	CASSLEGPMNGYTF
TRBV27	NA	TRBJ2-5	NA	TGTGCCAGCAGTTTATTTTCCAGTACAGAGACCCAGTACTTC	CASSLFSSTETQYF
TRBV5-1	TRBD1	TRBJ2-3	NA	TGCGCCAGCAGCTTAGCAGGGGGACAAGTTCCAGATACGCAGTATTTT	CASSLAGGQVPDTQYF
TRBV7-2	TRBD2	TRBJ2-1	NA	TGTGCCACCAAAGGGACTAGCGGGGATAATGAGCAGTTCTTC	CATKGTSGDNEQFF
TRBV19	TRBD1	TRBJ1-3	once	TGTGCCAGTAGACGACAGGGACCCTCTGGAAACACCATATATTTT	CASRRQGPSGNTIYF
TRBV30	NA	TRBJ1-6	NA	TGTGCCTGGAGTGTACGTAATTCACCCCTCCACTTT	CAWSVRNSPLHF
TRBV19	NA	TRBJ2-7	NA	TGTGCCAGTAGTCAACAGGGATACGAGCAGTACTTC	CASSQQGYEQYF
TRBV7-9	TRBD2	TRBJ2-1	NA	TGTGCCAGCAGCTTAACGAGCGGGGGGCTATACAATGAGCAGTTCTTC	CASSLTSGGLYNEQFF
TRBV7-9	NA	TRBJ1-1	NA	TGTGCCAGCAGCTTAGCGATGAACACTGAAGCTTTCTTT	CASSLAMNTEAFF
TRBV7-9	TRBD2	TRBJ2-5	NA	TGTGCCAGCAGACCGACTAGCGGGGGACAGTGGGAGACCCAGTACTTC	CASRPTSGGQWETQYF
TRBV6-6	NA	TRBJ2-2	NA	TGTGCCAGCAGGACCGGGACGAACACCGGGGAGCTGTTTTTT	CASRTGTNTGELFF
TRBV10-1	TRBD2	TRBJ2-5	NA	TGCGCCAGCTCCGGGACTAGCGGCCAAGAGACCCAGTACTTC	CASSGTSGQETQYF
TRBV9	TRBD1	TRBJ1-2	once	TGTGCCAGCAGCGTAGTTTTGACAGGGGACGACTATGGCTACACCTTC	CASSVVLTGDDYGYTF
TRBV6-1	TRBD1	TRBJ2-7	NA	TGTGCCAGCAGTCGAACGGGACAGTCCTACGAGCAGTACTTC	CASSRTGQSYEQYF
TRBV4-3	TRBD1	TRBJ1-3	NA	TGCGCCAGCAGCCTCGCAGGGGGGGGTGGAAACACCATATATTTT	CASSLAGGGGNTIYF
TRBV4-1	NA	TRBJ1-5	NA	TGCGCCAGCAGCCAAGACGCGGGGGGGGCCAAACGAGGGAATCAGCCCCAGCATTTT	CASSQDAGGAKRGNQPQHF
TRBV18	NA	TRBJ2-1	NA	TGTGCCAGCTCACAACGACTAGGTGGGAATGAGCAGTTCTTC	CASSQRLGGNEQFF